These T cell receptor beta chains were read from a single sample in a study of spatial heterogeneity in lung cancer. Via MiXCR, TCRdb re-called the 5' RACE reads, giving one row per CDR3 protein. The sample holds about 10,000 distinct CDR3 sequences; roughly 6% are singletons and the top ten take 20% to 30%. The sample here was PBMCs, taken at surgery. These receptors were collected from a male donor with early-stage non-small cell lung cancer. CDR3s include the opening cysteine and the closing phenylalanine or tryptophan. D genes are given only for firm matches. Size tells how often a clone was seen (once, few, many) or the class of an expanded clone, and some rows leave it out.

V gene,J gene,clone size,D gene,CDR3 DNA,CDR3 protein
TRBV9,TRBJ1-1,medium-sized,TRBD1,TGTGCCAGCAGCCCCCGGGACAGGGGGCCGAACACTGAAGCTTTCTTT,CASSPRDRGPNTEAFF
TRBV2,TRBJ1-2,few,TRBD1,TGTGCCAGCAGTGCAGGGGGCTTCTATGGCTACACCTTC,CASSAGGFYGYTF
TRBV25-1,TRBJ1-4,many,-,TGTGCCAGCTGGGACGGAAATGAAAAACTGTTTTTT,CASWDGNEKLFF
TRBV20-1,TRBJ2-2,few,-,TGCAGTGCTAGATCCTTGCTCGACGGGAACACCGGGGAGCTGTTTTTT,CSARSLLDGNTGELFF
TRBV27,TRBJ1-6,many,-,TGTGCCAGCAGTTTATCTATAGGGCCAAATTCACCCCTCCACTTT,CASSLSIGPNSPLHF
TRBV18,TRBJ2-1,-,-,TGTGCCAGCTCACAGAGTACGACCTACAATGAGCAGTTCTTC,CASSQSTTYNEQFF
TRBV29-1,TRBJ2-6,-,-,TGCAGCGTTGGGGGTCCCTCTGGGGCCAACGTCCTGACTTTC,CSVGGPSGANVLTF
TRBV18,TRBJ2-6,medium-sized,-,TGTGCCAGCTCACCACGATCGGTTGGGGCCAACGTCCTGACTTTC,CASSPRSVGANVLTF
TRBV9,TRBJ1-4,medium-sized,-,TGTGCCAGCAGCGTAACGGGGCTAGAGGAAAAACTGTTTTTT,CASSVTGLEEKLFF
TRBV28,TRBJ2-7,many,TRBD1,TGTGCCAGCAGTCCCCGGACAGGGGGTACCTACGAGCAGTACTTC,CASSPRTGGTYEQYF
TRBV20-1,TRBJ1-2,medium-sized,TRBD1,TGCAGTGCTAGGGGGACAGGAGCTAACTATGGCTACACCTTC,CSARGTGANYGYTF
TRBV20-1,TRBJ2-5,many,-,TGCAGTGCTTCAGGGGAGACCCAGTACTTC,CSASGETQYF
TRBV11-3,TRBJ2-6,many,-,TGTGCCAGCAGCTTAGGAGGGTCGGGGTCTGGGGCCAACGTCCTGACTTTC,CASSLGGSGSGANVLTF
TRBV2,TRBJ2-3,many,-,TGTGCCAGCAGTGAAAGGCAGACCGTCACAGATACGCAGTATTTT,CASSERQTVTDTQYF
TRBV19,TRBJ1-5,many,-,TGTGCCAGTAGTTCGGTACGACAGGGCAATCAGCCCCAGCATTTT,CASSSVRQGNQPQHF
TRBV12-3/TRBV12-4,TRBJ2-7,many,-,TGTGCCAGCAGTTTAGATAGCGAGCAGTACTTC,CASSLDSEQYF
TRBV14,TRBJ2-4,medium-sized,-,TGTGCCAGCAGCCAATCCGGCAGCGCGAGAAACATTCAGTACTTC,CASSQSGSARNIQYF
TRBV21-1,TRBJ1-5,medium-sized,-,TGTGCCAGCAGAGAAAGGGGCCCTCGTCAGCCCCAGCATTTT,CASRERGPRQPQHF
TRBV7-2,TRBJ2-4,many,TRBD2,TGTGCCAGCAGCTTATGGCGGGAGGCTGGCATTCAGTACTTC,CASSLWREAGIQYF
TRBV20-1,TRBJ1-2,medium-sized,TRBD1,TGCAGTGTGGACAGGGGTGGCTATGGCTACACCTTC,CSVDRGGYGYTF
TRBV7-3,TRBJ2-3,many,-,TGTGCCAGCAGCCTGGACAGTAGCCCAGATACGCAGTATTTT,CASSLDSSPDTQYF
TRBV20-1,TRBJ2-6,-,-,TGCAGTGCTTCCCCCCTCTCTGGGGCCAACGTCCTGACTTTC,CSASPLSGANVLTF
TRBV5-6,TRBJ2-2,many,-,TGTGCCAGCAGCCTGCCGGACAGCCTTAAGACGGCCGGGGAGCTGTTTTTT,CASSLPDSLKTAGELFF
TRBV29-1,TRBJ2-1,medium-sized,TRBD2,TGCAGCGTTGTACTAGCGGGGGACCCCCTGAGGTTCTTC,CSVVLAGDPLRFF
TRBV5-5,TRBJ2-7,few,TRBD1,TGTGCCAGCAGCTTGTCTTGGACAGGGGGTTACGAGCAGTACTTC,CASSLSWTGGYEQYF
TRBV2,TRBJ2-6,many,TRBD1,TGTGCCAGGAATCTACAGGGGCGTGGTGGGGCCAACGTCCTGACTTTC,CARNLQGRGGANVLTF
TRBV3-1,TRBJ1-2,few,-,TGTGCCAGCAGCCAAGATAACCGGGGCTACACCTTC,CASSQDNRGYTF
TRBV29-1,TRBJ2-2,many,-,TGCAGCGTTTCCCCCTTCGCTAGGGGCACCGGGGAGCTGTTTTTT,CSVSPFARGTGELFF
TRBV28,TRBJ1-2,many,-,TGTGCCAGCAGTGACAGTCTGATCTATGGCTACACCTTC,CASSDSLIYGYTF
TRBV7-2,TRBJ2-1,many,TRBD1,TGTGCCAGCAGCCTCCACAGGGGTTGGAATGAGCAGTTCTTC,CASSLHRGWNEQFF
TRBV18,TRBJ1-1,many,-,TGTGCCAGCTCACCACCTACTTCGCTGAACACTGAAGCTTTCTTT,CASSPPTSLNTEAFF
TRBV20-1,TRBJ2-7,-,-,TGCAGTGCTAGAGATGGCAGGGTCGCTACCGAGCAGTACTTC,CSARDGRVATEQYF
TRBV4-1,TRBJ2-3,many,-,TGCGCCAGCAGCCAAATCCCCCAGGGAAAAACAGATACGCAGTATTTT,CASSQIPQGKTDTQYF
TRBV29-1,TRBJ1-1,many,-,TGCAGCCCGGGGGTTAACACTGAAGCTTTCTTT,CSPGVNTEAFF
TRBV11-2,TRBJ1-3,many,-,TGTGCCAGCAGCTTATTTGATTCTGGCACCATATATTTT,CASSLFDSGTIYF
TRBV30,TRBJ2-5,many,-,TGTGCCTGGAGTGTACAAGGCGGGCCCCAAGAGACCCAGTACTTC,CAWSVQGGPQETQYF
TRBV20-1,TRBJ2-3,medium-sized,TRBD2,TGCAGTGCTAGAGATGGAGCGGGAGGGCAGGAAGCGCCAGATACGCAGTATTTT,CSARDGAGGQEAPDTQYF
TRBV19,TRBJ1-5,many,-,TGTGCCAGTAGTATAATAAGAGGTCCTAATCAGCCCCAGCATTTT,CASSIIRGPNQPQHF
TRBV11-2,TRBJ2-1,many,-,TGTGCCAGCAGCTTAGATCCCGGGGACTTTTACAATGAGCAGTTCTTC,CASSLDPGDFYNEQFF
TRBV20-1,TRBJ2-1,medium-sized,TRBD2,TGCAGTGCTATGAGTAGCGGGAGGTCAGGGAATGAGCAGTTCTTC,CSAMSSGRSGNEQFF
TRBV6-1,TRBJ2-7,-,TRBD2,TGTGCCAGCAGTGTAACTAGCGGGAGTTTATACGAGCAGTACTTC,CASSVTSGSLYEQYF
TRBV6-5,TRBJ2-3,medium-sized,TRBD2,TGTGCCAGCAGTCGCTCGGGACTAGCGGGAGGGCCTAGCACAGATACGCAGTATTTT,CASSRSGLAGGPSTDTQYF
TRBV7-8,TRBJ2-7,-,-,TGTGCCAGCAGCTTAGCGACCTACGAGCAGTACTTC,CASSLATYEQYF
TRBV20-1,TRBJ1-1,-,-,TGCAGTGCTAGAGCGGGACTCACTTGGGGCACTGAAGCTTTCTTT,CSARAGLTWGTEAFF